These 21 T cell receptor beta chains share one sample of origin, sequenced in a study of cytomegalovirus exposure and HLA in healthy donors. PCR employed 60 Vbeta and 13 Jbeta primers. The repertoire was sequenced with immunoSEQ multiplex PCR; TCRdb's copy has only in-frame clones and lacks some. The profile shows around 150,000 clones, 80% of them singletons. The sample comprised PBMCs. Receptor source: a man aged 30-40 years in good health.

The rearrangement joins TRBV10-1 to TRBJ2-1; D is possibly TRBD2 (6 bases). The CDR3 loop spans 15 amino acids. V lost 2 bases to trimming and J lost 9 bases, with 17 bases between them. CDR1 is WNHNN, CDR2 SYGVQD, per germline (reference sequence). CDR3 protein: CASSEPGLRRGEQFF. For the CDR3, the DNA is TGCGCCAGCAGTGAGCCGGGACTTCGGAGGGGTGAGCAGTTCTTC.

This chain connects TRBV27 to TRBJ2-1, with 8 positions matching TRBD2. CDR1 is MNHEY and CDR2 is SMNVEV in the germline V gene (reference sequence). The CDR3 runs to 14 residues. Losses at the gene ends were 9 bases for V and 5 bases for J; bases not matched to a gene: 9. In nucleotides, the CDR3 is TGTGCCAGTACAAAAACGGGAGGGCACAATGAGCAGTTCTTC. Protein: CASTKTGGHNEQFF.

This clone has only one observation. CDR3 region: CASSDTESAYEQYF. In nucleotides, the CDR3 is TGCGCCAGCAGTGATACAGAGTCGGCCTACGAGCAGTACTTC. This chain uses TRBV10-2 with TRBJ2-7; D remains ambiguous. The CDR3 spans 14 residues. CDR1 is WSHSY and CDR2 is SAAADI in the germline V gene. V gave up 3 bases and J gave up 2 bases, with 11 bases separating them.

The chain has TRBV4-1 and TRBJ1-3; the D gene is possibly TRBD1 (5 bases). Germline V lookup: CDR1 MGHRA, CDR2 YSYEKL. V was shortened by 2 bases and J by 1 base, with 9 bases between the two germline ends. There are 15 residues in the CDR3. CDR3 in DNA: TGCGCCAGCAGCCAAAACAGGTTGTCTGGAAACACCATATATTTT. Translation: CASSQNRLSGNTIYF.

This chain connects TRBV19 to TRBJ1-4; D remains ambiguous. This CDR3 contains 16 residues. The V gene lost 3 bases and the J gene lost 6 bases, with 17 bases spanning the gap. Looked up from germline, CDR1 is LNHDA and CDR2 is SQIVND (reference sequence). The CDR3 here is CASSIYSATPHEKLFF. In DNA form, the CDR3 reads TGTGCCAGTAGTATTTACTCGGCGACTCCCCATGAAAAACTGTTTTTT.

The rearrangement joins TRBV19 to TRBJ2-7; D is undetermined. V was trimmed by 0 bases and J by 4 bases, leaving 16 bases between them. This CDR3 is 16 amino acids long. Germline CDR1 reads LNHDA; CDR2 reads SQIVND (reference sequence). CDR3 loop: CASSIDRGAPLYEQYF. The CDR3 DNA follows: TGTGCCAGTAGTATAGATCGAGGAGCCCCCTTGTACGAGCAGTACTTC. The complete variable domain, with remaining parts taken from reference TRBV19 and TRBJ2-7, reads DGGITQSPKYLFRKEGQNVTLSCEQNLNHDAMYWYRQDPGQGLRLIYYSQIVNDFQKGDIAEGYSVSREKKESFPLTVTSAQKNPTAFYLCASSIDRGAPLYEQYFGPGTRLTVT.

The V call is TRBV7-6, the J call TRBJ2-1, with 10 bases aligning to TRBD2. CDR1 is SGHVS, CDR2 FNYEAQ, per germline. Trimming at V came to 7 bases and at J to 8 bases, leaving 17 bases not matched to a gene. The length of the CDR3 is 17 residues. CDR3 nucleotide sequence: TGTGCCAGCAATCCCCGCAGGAGCGGGAGGGCTCTCGATGAGCAGTTCTTC. This gives the protein CASNPRRSGRALDEQFF.

The genes are TRBV6-1 and TRBJ2-1; 12 positions match TRBD2. Germline V lookup: CDR1 MNHNS, CDR2 SASEGT. Trimming cost V 0 bases and J 5 bases; bases outside gene matches: 8. The CDR3 loop spans 18 amino acids. The CDR3 DNA reads as TGTGCCAGCAGTGAAGCCTCTAGACTAGCGGGAGTCCACAATGAGCAGTTCTTC. Translated: CASSEASRLAGVHNEQFF.

This chain joins TRBV5-1 and TRBJ2-3, with 7 nucleotides matching TRBD2. Germline V gives CDR1 SGHRS, CDR2 YFSETQ. V dropped 1 base and J dropped 2; count of bases not matched to a gene: 7. The CDR3 has 16 amino acids. CDR3: CASSLRLAAPTDTQYF. CDR3 coding DNA: TGCGCCAGCAGCTTGAGGCTAGCGGCTCCCACAGATACGCAGTATTTT.

V and J are TRBV27 and TRBJ2-2, with D unclear. The CDR3 is 16 amino acids. Germline CDR1 MNHEY, CDR2 SMNVEV (reference sequence). Trimming removed 3 bases from V and 6 bases from J, with 17 bases in between. The CDR3 coding sequence is TGTGCCAGCAGTTTTGAAGGCAGACTCCCTTCCGGGGAGCTGTTTTTT. Translated: CASSFEGRLPSGELFF.

The rearrangement uses TRBV4-1 and TRBJ1-1, with 8 nucleotides matching TRBD1. The length of the CDR3 is 14 residues. The germline gives CDR1 MGHRA, CDR2 YSYEKL. V lost 4 bases and J lost 0; bases outside the gene matches: 1. The CDR3 DNA sequence: TGCGCCAGCAGCCCAGGGGGCCTGAACACTGAAGCTTTCTTT. It yields the protein CASSPGGLNTEAFF.

V usage is TRBV11-2 and J usage is TRBJ2-7; 9 bases line up with TRBD2. Per germline, CDR1 SGHAT and CDR2 FQNNGV. V gave up 1 base and J gave up 4 bases; unmatched junction bases: 5. The CDR3 has 15 amino acids. CDR3 DNA sequence: TGTGCCAGCAGCTTAGCGCTAGCGGGATTGTACGAGCAGTACTTC. Amino acids: CASSLALAGLYEQYF. The variable domain in full, with the rest retrieved from reference TRBV11-2 and TRBJ2-7, is EAGVAQSPRYKIIEKRQSVAFWCNPISGHATLYWYQQILGQGPKLLIQFQNNGVVDDSQLPKDRFSAERLKGVDSTLKIQPAKLEDSAVYLCASSLALAGLYEQYFGPGTRLTVT.

The chain links TRBV10-3 to TRBJ1-3; D not resolved. V dropped 11 bases and J dropped 2 bases, with 16 bases sitting between them. There are 14 residues in the CDR3. The germline CDR1 and CDR2 sequences are ENHRY and SYGVKD. For the CDR3, the DNA is TGTGCCTCCTCCGGGCGGGAAACTGGAAACACCATATATTTT. Residues: CASSGRETGNTIYF.

The rearrangement links TRBV4-3 to TRBJ1-1; perhaps TRBD1 as D (5 bases). The V gene's germline CDR1 is LGHNA and CDR2 YSLEER. The CDR3 runs 15 residues. V lost 0 bases to trimming and J lost 4 bases, with 12 bases between them. The CDR3, as DNA: TGCGCCAGCAGCCAAGAGGGGGAGGCTTTCACTGAAGCTTTCTTT. This codes for CASSQEGEAFTEAFF.

The chain joins TRBV6-5 to TRBJ1-1; 9 bases agree with TRBD1. CDR3 size: 13 residues. In germline, CDR1 is MNHEY, CDR2 SVGAGI. V shed 6 bases and J 5 bases; nucleotides not matched to a gene: 4. The CDR3 sequence: CASRQGARTEAFF. The CDR3 DNA sequence: TGTGCCAGCAGACAGGGGGCGCGGACTGAAGCTTTCTTT.

The chain recombines TRBV28 with TRBJ2-1; the D gene is possibly TRBD1 (5 bases). Per the germline V gene, CDR1 is MDHEN and CDR2 is SYDVKM. V shed 6 bases and J shed 0 bases, with 15 bases lying between them. This CDR3 has 16 amino acids. The CDR3 DNA reads as TGTGCCAGCAGGCCCGGTGGGGCCAGCTCCTACAATGAGCAGTTCTTC. It codes for CASRPGGASSYNEQFF. The whole variable domain, filled in from reference TRBV28 and TRBJ2-1, reads DVKVTQSSRYLVKRTGEKVFLECVQDMDHENMFWYRQDPGLGLRLIYFSYDVKMKEKGDIPEGYSVSREKKERFSLILESASTNQTSMYLCASRPGGASSYNEQFFGPGTRLTVL.

Regarding this clone: The junction does not match germline at one end; this may be a read error. The chain has TRBV7-9 and TRBJ1-5; a weak D match, TRBD1 (5 bases). Germline V gene data show CDR1 as SEHNR and CDR2 as FQNEAQ (reference sequence). There are 16 residues in the CDR3. The CDR3 coding sequence is TGTTCCAGCAGCTCGGACGGAAGTAGGGGTAATCAGCCCCAGCATTTT. It is translated as CSSSSDGSRGNQPQHF.

This clone was seen a few times. The chain uses TRBV10-3 and TRBJ2-3; 10 bases match TRBD2. Germline V lookup: CDR1 ENHRY, CDR2 SYGVKD. V shed 4 bases and J 4 bases; nucleotides not matched to a gene: 2. This CDR3 comprises 14 residues. CDR3 sequence: CAISAGTSADTQYF. The CDR3 region has the DNA TGTGCCATCAGTGCCGGGACTAGCGCAGATACGCAGTATTTT.

The gene calls are TRBV13 and TRBJ2-1, with D possibly TRBD2 on 6 matching bases. The CDR3 loop spans 17 amino acids. Per the germline V gene, CDR1 is PRHDT and CDR2 is FYEKMQ (reference sequence). Trimming removed 5 bases from V and 4 bases from J, with 21 bases in between. The CDR3 sequence is CASSVTGSSGLYNEQFF. CDR3 nucleotide sequence: TGTGCCAGCAGCGTTACCGGGTCCAGCGGGCTTTACAATGAGCAGTTCTTC. The complete variable domain, with remaining parts taken from reference TRBV13 and TRBJ2-1, reads AAGVIQSPRHLIKEKRETATLKCYPIPRHDTVYWYQQGPGQDPQFLISFYEKMQSDKGSIPDRFSAQQFSDYHSELNMSSLELGDSALYFCASSVTGSSGLYNEQFFGPGTRLTVL.

The J gene is TRBJ2-7, the V gene TRBV19; 8 nucleotides match TRBD1. Germline V gene lookup returns CDR1 LNHDA and CDR2 SQIVND (reference sequence). This CDR3 comprises 14 residues. Trimming cost V 4 bases and J 7 bases; bases outside gene matches: 9. CDR3 DNA sequence: TGTGCCAGTAGTACCGAGACAGGGGTCGGGGAGCAGTACTTC. The encoded protein is CASSTETGVGEQYF.

This clone was detected only a few times. The V and J genes are TRBV5-1 and TRBJ2-5; TRBD2 aligns across 8 bases. Germline values: CDR1 SGHRS, CDR2 YFSETQ. CDR3 size: 17 residues. With V trimmed by 0 bases and J by 5 bases, 12 bases remained unmatched. The CDR3 DNA reads as TGCGCCAGCAGCTTGGGGGCCGGGACTAGTCCTAGGGAGACCCAGTACTTC. Translated: CASSLGAGTSPRETQYF.